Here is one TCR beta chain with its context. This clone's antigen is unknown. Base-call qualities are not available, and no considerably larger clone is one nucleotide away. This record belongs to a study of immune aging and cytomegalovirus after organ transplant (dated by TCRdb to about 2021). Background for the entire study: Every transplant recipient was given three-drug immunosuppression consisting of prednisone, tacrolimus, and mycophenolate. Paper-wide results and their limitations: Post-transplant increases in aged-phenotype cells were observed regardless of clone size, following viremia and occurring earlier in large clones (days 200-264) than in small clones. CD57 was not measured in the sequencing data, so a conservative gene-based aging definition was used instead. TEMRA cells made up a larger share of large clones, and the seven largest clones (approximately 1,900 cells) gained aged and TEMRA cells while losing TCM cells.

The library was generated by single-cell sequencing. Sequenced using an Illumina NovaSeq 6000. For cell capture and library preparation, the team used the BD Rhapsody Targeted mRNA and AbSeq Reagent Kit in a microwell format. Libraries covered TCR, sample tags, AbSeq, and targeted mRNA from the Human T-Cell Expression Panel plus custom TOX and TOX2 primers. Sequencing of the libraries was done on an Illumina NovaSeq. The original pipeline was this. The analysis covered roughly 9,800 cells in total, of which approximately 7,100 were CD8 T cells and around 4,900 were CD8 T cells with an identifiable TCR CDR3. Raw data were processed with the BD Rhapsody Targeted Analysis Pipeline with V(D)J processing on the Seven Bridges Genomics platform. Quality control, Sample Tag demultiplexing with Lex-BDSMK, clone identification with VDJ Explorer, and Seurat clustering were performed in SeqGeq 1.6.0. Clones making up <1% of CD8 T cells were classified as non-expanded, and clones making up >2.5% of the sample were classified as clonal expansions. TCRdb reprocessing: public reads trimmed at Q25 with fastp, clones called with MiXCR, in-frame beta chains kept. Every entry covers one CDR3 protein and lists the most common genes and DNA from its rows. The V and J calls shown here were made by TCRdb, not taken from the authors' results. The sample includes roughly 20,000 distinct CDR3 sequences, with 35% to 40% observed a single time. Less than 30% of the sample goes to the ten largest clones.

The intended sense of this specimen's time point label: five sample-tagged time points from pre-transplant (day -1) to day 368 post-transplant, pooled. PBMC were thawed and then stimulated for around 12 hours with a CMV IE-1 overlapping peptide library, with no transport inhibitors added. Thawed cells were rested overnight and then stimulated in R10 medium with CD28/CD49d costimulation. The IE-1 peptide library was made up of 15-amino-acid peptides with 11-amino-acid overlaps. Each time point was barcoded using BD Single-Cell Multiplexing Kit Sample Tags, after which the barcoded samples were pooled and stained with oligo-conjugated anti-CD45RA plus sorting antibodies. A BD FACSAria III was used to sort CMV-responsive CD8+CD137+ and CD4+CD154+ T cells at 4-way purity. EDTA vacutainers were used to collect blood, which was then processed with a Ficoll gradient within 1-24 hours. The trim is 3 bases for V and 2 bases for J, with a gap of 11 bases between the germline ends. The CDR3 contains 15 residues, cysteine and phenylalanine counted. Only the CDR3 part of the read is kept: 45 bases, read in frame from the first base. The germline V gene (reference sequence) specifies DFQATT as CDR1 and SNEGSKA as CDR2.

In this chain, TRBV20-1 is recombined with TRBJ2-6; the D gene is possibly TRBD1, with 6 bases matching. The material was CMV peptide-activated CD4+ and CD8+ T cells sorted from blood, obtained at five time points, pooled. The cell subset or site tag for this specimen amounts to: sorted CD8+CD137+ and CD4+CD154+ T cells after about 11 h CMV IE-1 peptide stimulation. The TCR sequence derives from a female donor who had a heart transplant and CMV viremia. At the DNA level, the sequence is TGCAGTGCTAGCACAGGGAAGGCTGGGGCCAACGTCCTGACTTTC. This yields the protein CSASTGKAGANVLTF.